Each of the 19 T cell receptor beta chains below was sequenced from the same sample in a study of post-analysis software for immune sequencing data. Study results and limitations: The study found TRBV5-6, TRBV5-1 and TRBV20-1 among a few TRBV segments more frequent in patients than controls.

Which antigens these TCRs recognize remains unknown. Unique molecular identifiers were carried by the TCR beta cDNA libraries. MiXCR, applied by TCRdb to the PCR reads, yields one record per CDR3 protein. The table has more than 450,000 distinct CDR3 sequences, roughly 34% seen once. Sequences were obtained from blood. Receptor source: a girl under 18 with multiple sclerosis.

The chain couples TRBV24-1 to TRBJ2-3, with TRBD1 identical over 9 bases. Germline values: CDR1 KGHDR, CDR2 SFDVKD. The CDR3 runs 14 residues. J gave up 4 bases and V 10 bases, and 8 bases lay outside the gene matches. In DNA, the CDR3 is TGTGCCACAGCCAGGACAGGGGAGCCAGATACGCAGTATTTT. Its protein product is CATARTGEPDTQYF.

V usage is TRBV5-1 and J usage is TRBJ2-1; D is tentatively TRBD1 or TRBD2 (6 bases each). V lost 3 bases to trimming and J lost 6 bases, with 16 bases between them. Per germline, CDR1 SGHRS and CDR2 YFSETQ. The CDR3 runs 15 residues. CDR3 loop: CASSWTHPGANEQFF. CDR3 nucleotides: TGCGCCAGCAGCTGGACACATCCGGGGGCCAATGAGCAGTTCTTC.

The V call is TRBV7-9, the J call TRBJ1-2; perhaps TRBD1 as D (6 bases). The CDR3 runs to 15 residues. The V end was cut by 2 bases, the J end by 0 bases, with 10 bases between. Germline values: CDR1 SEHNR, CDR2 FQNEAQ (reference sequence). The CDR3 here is CASSLPDSPNYGYTF. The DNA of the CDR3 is TGTGCCAGCAGCTTACCGGACAGCCCTAACTATGGCTACACCTTC.

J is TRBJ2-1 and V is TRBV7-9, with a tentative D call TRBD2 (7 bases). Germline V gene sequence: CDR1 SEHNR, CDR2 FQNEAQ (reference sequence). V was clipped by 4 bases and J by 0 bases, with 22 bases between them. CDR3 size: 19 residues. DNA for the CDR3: TGTGCCAGCAGCTCAGGGAGGGTCGGACAGACCACCTCCTACAATGAGCAGTTCTTC. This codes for CASSSGRVGQTTSYNEQFF.

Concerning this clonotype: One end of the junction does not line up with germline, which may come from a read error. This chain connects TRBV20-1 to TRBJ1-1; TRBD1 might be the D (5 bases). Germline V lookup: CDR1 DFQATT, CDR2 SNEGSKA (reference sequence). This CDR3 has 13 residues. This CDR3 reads CSVREEGLPEAFF. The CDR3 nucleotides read TGCAGTGTTAGAGAAGAGGGGCTTCCAGAAGCTTTCTTT.

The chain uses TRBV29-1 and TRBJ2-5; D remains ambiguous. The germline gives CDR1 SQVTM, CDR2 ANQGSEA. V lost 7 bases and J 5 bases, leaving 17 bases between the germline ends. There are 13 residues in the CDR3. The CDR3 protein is CSARAPRWETQYF. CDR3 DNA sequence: TGCAGCGCCCGGGCCCCTAGGTGGGAGACCCAGTACTTC.

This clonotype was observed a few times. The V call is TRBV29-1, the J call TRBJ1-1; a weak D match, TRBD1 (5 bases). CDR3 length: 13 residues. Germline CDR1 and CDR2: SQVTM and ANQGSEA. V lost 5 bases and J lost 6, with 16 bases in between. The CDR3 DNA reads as TGCAGCGTTTTACAGGATCGGGGCCCTGAAGCTTTCTTT. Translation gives CSVLQDRGPEAFF. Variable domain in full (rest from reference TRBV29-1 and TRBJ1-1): SAVISQKPSRDICQRGTSLTIQCQVDSQVTMMFWYRQQPGQSLTLIATANQGSEATYESGFVIDKFPISRPNLTFSTLTVSNMSPEDSSIYLCSVLQDRGPEAFFGQGTRLTVV.

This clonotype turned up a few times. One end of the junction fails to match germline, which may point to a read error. In nucleotides, the CDR3 is TGTGCTAGCAGCTTAGAGTTGAACACTGAAGCTTTCTTT. Translation: CASSLELNTEAFF. The V gene is TRBV7-7, the J gene TRBJ1-1; D unresolved. The CDR3 runs 13 residues. Germline-derived CDR1 and CDR2 are SSHAT and FNYEAQ (reference sequence).

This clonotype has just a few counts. The CDR3 loop is CSATYRIIPRDYTF. In DNA form, the CDR3 reads TGCAGTGCTACGTACAGGATAATTCCTCGTGACTACACCTTC. The V gene is TRBV20-1, the J gene TRBJ1-2, with D tentatively TRBD1 (5 bases). V dropped 4 bases and J dropped 10 bases, with 22 bases sitting between them. The CDR3 runs to 14 residues. The germline gives CDR1 DFQATT, CDR2 SNEGSKA (reference sequence).

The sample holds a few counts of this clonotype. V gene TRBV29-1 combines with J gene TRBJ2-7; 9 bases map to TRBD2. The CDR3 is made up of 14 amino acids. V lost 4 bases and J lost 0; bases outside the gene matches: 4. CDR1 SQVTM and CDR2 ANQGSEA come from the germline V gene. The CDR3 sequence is CSVGGSGSSYEQYF. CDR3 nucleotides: TGCAGCGTTGGGGGTAGCGGGAGCTCCTACGAGCAGTACTTC.

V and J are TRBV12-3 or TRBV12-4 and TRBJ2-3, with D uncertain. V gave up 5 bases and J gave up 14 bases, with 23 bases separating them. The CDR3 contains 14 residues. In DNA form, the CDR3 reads TGTGCCAGCAGTCCCACAGTTAGAGCAGATGTGCGGTATTTT. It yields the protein CASSPTVRADVRYF.

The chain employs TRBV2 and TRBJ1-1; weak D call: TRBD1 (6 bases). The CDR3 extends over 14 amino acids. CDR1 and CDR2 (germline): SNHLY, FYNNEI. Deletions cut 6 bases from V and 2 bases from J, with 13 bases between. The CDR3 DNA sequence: TGTGCCAGCAGGTGCGGACAGACTAACACTGAAGCTTTCTTT. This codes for CASRCGQTNTEAFF.

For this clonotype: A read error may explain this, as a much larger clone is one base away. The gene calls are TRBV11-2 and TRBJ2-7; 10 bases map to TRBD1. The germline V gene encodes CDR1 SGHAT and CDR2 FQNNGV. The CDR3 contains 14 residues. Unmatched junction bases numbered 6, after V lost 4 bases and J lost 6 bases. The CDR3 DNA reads TGTGCCAGCAGCTCCCCGGGACAGGGGTTCGAGCAGTACTTC. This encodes CASSSPGQGFEQYF.

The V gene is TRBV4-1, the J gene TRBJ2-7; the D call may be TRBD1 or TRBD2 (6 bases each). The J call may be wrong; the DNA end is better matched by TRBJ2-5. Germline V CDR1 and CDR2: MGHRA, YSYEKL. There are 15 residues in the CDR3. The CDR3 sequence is CASSPAEGGKETQYF. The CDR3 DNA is TGCGCCAGCAGCCCGGCTGAGGGGGGCAAAGAGACCCAGTACTTC.

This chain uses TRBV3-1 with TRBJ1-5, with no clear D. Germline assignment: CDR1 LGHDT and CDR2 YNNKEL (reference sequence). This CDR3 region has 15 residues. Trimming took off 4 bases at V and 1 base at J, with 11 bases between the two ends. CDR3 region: CASSPRVGSNQPQHF. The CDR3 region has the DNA TGTGCCAGCAGCCCTCGGGTCGGGAGCAATCAGCCCCAGCATTTT. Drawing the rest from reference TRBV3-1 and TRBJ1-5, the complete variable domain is DTAVSQTPKYLVTQMGNDKSIKCEQNLGHDTMYWYKQDSKKFLKIMFSYNNKELIINETVPNRFSPKSPDKAHLNLHINSLELGDSAVYFCASSPRVGSNQPQHFGDGTRLSIL.

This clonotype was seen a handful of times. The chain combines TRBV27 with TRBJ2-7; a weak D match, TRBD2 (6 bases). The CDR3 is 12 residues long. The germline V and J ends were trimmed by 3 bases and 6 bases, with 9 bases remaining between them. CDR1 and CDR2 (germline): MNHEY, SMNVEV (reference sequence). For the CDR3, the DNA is TGTGCCAGCAGTTTTAACGGGGGCGAGCAGTACTTC. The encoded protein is CASSFNGGEQYF.

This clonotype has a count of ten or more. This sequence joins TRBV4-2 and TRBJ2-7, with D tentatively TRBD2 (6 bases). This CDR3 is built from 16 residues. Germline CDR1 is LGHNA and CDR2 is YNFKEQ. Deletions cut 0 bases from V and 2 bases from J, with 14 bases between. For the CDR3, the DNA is TGTGCCAGCAGCCAAGATAGAAACGGGGGAACCTACGAGCAGTACTTC. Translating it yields CASSQDRNGGTYEQYF.

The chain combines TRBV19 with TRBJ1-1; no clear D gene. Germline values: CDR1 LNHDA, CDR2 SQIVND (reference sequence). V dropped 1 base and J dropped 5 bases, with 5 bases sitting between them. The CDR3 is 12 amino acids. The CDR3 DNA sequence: TGTGCCAGTAGTATAGCGGGGACTGAAGCTTTCTTT. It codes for CASSIAGTEAFF.

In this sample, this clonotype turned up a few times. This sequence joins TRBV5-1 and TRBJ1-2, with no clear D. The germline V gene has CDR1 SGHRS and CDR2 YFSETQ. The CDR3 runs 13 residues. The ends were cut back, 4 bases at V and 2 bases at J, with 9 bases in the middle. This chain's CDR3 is CASSPIRNYGYTF. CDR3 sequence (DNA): TGCGCCAGCAGCCCCATACGCAACTATGGCTACACCTTC.